Following are 19 T cell receptor beta chains from one sample sequenced in a study of T cells in narcolepsy. Sequencing was performed with immunoSEQ multiplex PCR; in TCRdb, only in-frame clones are kept and a portion is missing. The sample lists 25,000 to 35,000 clones, roughly four fifths occurring once. Material: memory (CD45RA-) CD4+ T cells from blood. All receptors come from a human donor in good health.

The table lists this clone with a few counts. V gene TRBV5-1 combines with J gene TRBJ2-6; no firm D call. CDR3 length equals 16 residues. Germline V gene lookup returns CDR1 SGHRS and CDR2 YFSETQ. Trimming removed 4 bases from V and 1 base from J, with 12 bases in between. CDR3 nucleotides: TGCGCCAGCAGCCCGCCCGATGCTTCTGGGGCCAACGTCCTGACTTTC. Protein sequence: CASSPPDASGANVLTF.

This chain's CDR3 is CTSSHTGTGYNEQFF. CDR3 coding DNA: TGCACCAGCAGCCACACCGGGACAGGGTACAATGAGCAGTTCTTC. The chain carries TRBV1 and TRBJ2-1; TRBD1, as called in the table, went unchecked against the DNA. TRBV1 is assigned pseudogene status. The CDR3 has 15 amino acids.

The chain joins TRBV5-8 to TRBJ2-3, with a tentative D call TRBD2 (5 bases). The CDR3 has 14 residues. In germline, CDR1 is SGHTS, CDR2 YDEGEE. The V and J ends lost 1 base and 0 bases respectively, with 6 bases between them. In DNA, the CDR3 is TGTGCCAGCAGCTTGAGCGGTAGCACAGATACGCAGTATTTT. This gives the protein CASSLSGSTDTQYF.

The chain combines TRBV2 with TRBJ1-6, with D possibly being TRBD1 (5 bases). V was shortened by 4 bases and J by 7 bases, with 14 bases between the two germline ends. Germline V lookup: CDR1 SNHLY, CDR2 FYNNEI. The CDR3 spans 15 residues. CDR3 sequence reads: CASSGRAGQNSPLHF. CDR3 DNA sequence: TGTGCCAGCAGTGGTAGGGCAGGGCAGAATTCACCCCTCCACTTT.

CDR3 nucleotides: TGTGCCAGCAGTGATAACTGGAATTCACCCCTCCACTTT. Translated: CASSDNWNSPLHF. This rearrangement joins TRBV2 to TRBJ1-6; unclear D gene. This CDR3 comprises 13 residues. CDR1 is SNHLY and CDR2 is FYNNEI in the germline V gene. The V end lost 3 bases, the J end lost 7 bases, and 7 bases lay between the germline ends.

Points on this clone: The sample contains more than one DNA sequence encoding this CDR3. The rearrangement links TRBV7-2 to TRBJ1-2, with 7 bases that match TRBD1. Germline V CDR1 and CDR2: SGHTA, FQGNSA. The CDR3 is made up of 15 amino acids. The V segment lost 4 bases and the J segment 4 bases; nucleotides outside the gene matches: 9. The CDR3 DNA reads TGTGCCAGCAGCTCAGGACAGGAGAGTTTCTATGGCTACACCTTC. Its protein is CASSSGQESFYGYTF.

This chain joins TRBV7-6 and TRBJ2-5; 13 nucleotides agree with TRBD2. In germline, CDR1 is SGHVS, CDR2 FNYEAQ. Germline trimming cut 5 bases from V and 2 bases from J; bases unmatched to any gene: 14. CDR3 size: 19 residues. CDR3 in DNA: TGTGCCAGCAGCGTAATCGGGACTAGCGGGATGGTTGGACAAGAGACCCAGTACTTC. Protein sequence: CASSVIGTSGMVGQETQYF.

The rearrangement links TRBV5-1 to TRBJ2-1, with 10 bases identical to TRBD2. J was trimmed by 7 bases and V by 4 bases; bases with no gene match: 5. The length of the CDR3 is 14 residues. Germline CDR1 is SGHRS and CDR2 is YFSETQ. As DNA, the CDR3 is TGCGCCAGCAGCGGAGGGACTAGCGTAAATGAGCAGTTCTTC. It yields the protein CASSGGTSVNEQFF. The full variable domain, its missing parts supplied by reference TRBV5-1 and TRBJ2-1, is KAGVTQTPRYLIKTRGQQVTLSCSPISGHRSVSWYQQTPGQGLQFLFEYFSETQRNKGNFPGRFSGRQFSNSRSEMNVSTLELGDSALYLCASSGGTSVNEQFFGPGTRLTVL.

This clone was seen a single time. The J gene is TRBJ2-5, the V gene TRBV19; D gene unclear. V dropped 7 bases and J dropped 4 bases, with 7 bases sitting between them. Germline values: CDR1 LNHDA, CDR2 SQIVND (reference sequence). This CDR3 is built from 11 residues. CDR3 amino acids: CASMARETQYF. The CDR3 DNA sequence: TGTGCCAGTATGGCAAGAGAGACCCAGTACTTC.

CDR3 nucleotide sequence: TGTGTCTCAAACAGGGACAGGGCCGCGGACGCCGGGGAGCTGTTTTTT. As protein: CVSNRDRAADAGELFF. The rearrangement uses TRBV19 and TRBJ2-2; TRBD1 aligns across 9 bases. CDR1 is LNHDA, CDR2 SQIVND, per germline (reference sequence). This CDR3 has 16 amino acids.

The chain couples TRBV10-1 to TRBJ1-2; weak D call: TRBD1 (5 bases). The CDR3 has 16 residues. V lost 3 bases, J lost 4 bases, and 18 bases lay in between. The germline gives CDR1 WNHNN, CDR2 SYGVQD (reference sequence). Here the CDR3 DNA reads TGCGCCAGCAGTGACCAAAGAAGGGGCTCGCCCTATGGCTACACCTTC. Its translation: CASSDQRRGSPYGYTF.

The chain joins TRBV15 to TRBJ2-1, with TRBD2 matching over 9 bases. The germline V gene encodes CDR1 LNHNV and CDR2 YYDKDF (reference sequence). CDR3 size: 14 residues. The ends lost 8 bases at V and 4 bases at J; junction bases unmatched: 6. In nucleotides, the CDR3 is TGTGCCACCCAGAGCGGGGGGCTATACAATGAGCAGTTCTTC. It is translated as CATQSGGLYNEQFF. Drawing the rest from reference TRBV15 and TRBJ2-1, the complete variable domain is DAMVIQNPRYQVTQFGKPVTLSCSQTLNHNVMYWYQQKSSQAPKLLFHYYDKDFNNEADTPDNFQSRRPNTSFCFLDIRSPGLGDTAMYLCATQSGGLYNEQFFGPGTRLTVL.

V and J are TRBV10-3 and TRBJ2-3, with D tentatively TRBD2 (7 bases). CDR3 length: 17 residues. V was pared by 3 bases and J by 4 bases, with 20 bases between. The germline CDR1 and CDR2 sequences are ENHRY and SYGVKD. The CDR3 DNA reads TGTGCCATCAGTGACAATCCCCCGGGGGGCGTTGCAGATACGCAGTATTTT. It is translated as CAISDNPPGGVADTQYF.

This clone came up once. This chain uses TRBV15 with TRBJ1-4; 7 nucleotides line up with TRBD1. V lost 2 bases to trimming and J lost 4 bases; unmatched junction nucleotides: 25. CDR1 and CDR2 from the germline V gene are LNHNV and YYDKDF (reference sequence). The CDR3 length is 22 residues. The CDR3, as DNA: TGTGCCACCAGCAGATCCCCCGGAACGTCCGGGACAGTGAGACGGGTTAATGAAAAACTGTTTTTT. It codes for CATSRSPGTSGTVRRVNEKLFF.

The chain combines TRBV6-1 with TRBJ2-1; D might be TRBD2 (6 bases). Deletions cut 5 bases from V and 3 bases from J, with 14 bases between. In germline, CDR1 is MNHNS, CDR2 SASEGT. The CDR3 runs to 15 residues. The CDR3 region has the DNA TGTGCCAGCAGTATGACTAGATCCGGCTACAATGAGCAGTTCTTC. This sequence encodes CASSMTRSGYNEQFF.

The chain recombines TRBV9 with TRBJ2-3, with 10 bases aligning to TRBD2. The CDR3 sequence is 17 residues long. CDR1 is SGDLS, CDR2 YYNGEE, per germline. J was trimmed by 4 bases and V by 0 bases; bases with no gene match: 8. CDR3 sequence: CASSVDMGLARADTQYF. CDR3 nucleotides: TGTGCCAGCAGCGTAGACATGGGACTAGCGCGCGCAGATACGCAGTATTTT.

The J gene is TRBJ2-7, the V gene TRBV6-1; possibly TRBD2 for D (5 bases). In germline, CDR1 is MNHNS, CDR2 SASEGT. The CDR3 has 13 residues. Trimming pared 4 bases from V and 3 bases from J, leaving 10 bases between. Here the CDR3 reads CASSARTGYEQYF. CDR3 DNA: TGTGCCAGCAGTGCACGGACTGGCTACGAGCAGTACTTC.

The genes are TRBV14 and TRBJ2-2; D remains unclear. This CDR3 is built from 17 residues. Trimming removed 1 base from V and 0 bases from J, with 12 bases in between. From germline, CDR1 is SGHDN and CDR2 FVKESK. The CDR3 DNA follows: TGTGCCAGCAGCCAAGTTGGGTCAAGAACGAACACCGGGGAGCTGTTTTTT. It yields the protein CASSQVGSRTNTGELFF. The variable domain in full, with the rest retrieved from reference TRBV14 and TRBJ2-2, is EAGVTQFPSHSVIEKGQTVTLRCDPISGHDNLYWYRRVMGKEIKFLLHFVKESKQDESGMPNNRFLAERTGGTYSTLKVQPAELEDSGVYFCASSQVGSRTNTGELFFGEGSRLTVL.

A note on this clone: Other DNA sequences from this sample encode an identical CDR3 as well. In DNA, the CDR3 is TGTGCCAGCAGCGGATCCAAGGACAGGGGAGATAGCTATGGCTACACCTTC. Amino acids: CASSGSKDRGDSYGYTF. The V call is TRBV9, the J call TRBJ1-2, with 9 bases that match TRBD1. Germline lookup yields CDR1 SGDLS and CDR2 YYNGEE. There are 17 residues in the CDR3. The V and J ends lost 3 bases and 4 bases, in that order; junction bases with no gene match: 13.